Listed below are T cell receptor beta chains from one sample, sequenced in a study of blood T cell repertoires in COVID-19. Produced via immunoSEQ multiplex PCR; TCRdb's table is partial and in-frame only. The sample holds hundreds of thousands of clones; approximately 90% are singletons and the top ten take about 1.5%. The specimen sequenced was PBMCs or T cells enriched from blood (not recorded which). These receptors were collected from a woman younger than 35 who had been exposed to COVID-19. The CDR3 runs from the conserved cysteine through the conserved F or W. A D gene is named only where the DNA matches it firmly. Clone size is not always given. Where it is, it says once, few, many or a class for expanded clones.

V gene	D gene	clone size	J gene	CDR3 DNA	CDR3 protein
TRBV28	TRBD1	-	TRBJ1-5	TGTGCCAGCAGTTTTACCGGACAGGGGTCGAATCAGCCCCAGCATTTT	CASSFTGQGSNQPQHF
TRBV18	TRBD1	-	TRBJ2-1	TGTGCCAGCTCACCACCGCTGGGACAGGGTAATTACAATGAGCAGTTCTTC	CASSPPLGQGNYNEQFF
TRBV4-2	TRBD2	-	TRBJ2-1	TGTGCCAGCAGCCAAGAACTAGCGGGGGCCGGATCCTACAATGAGCAGTTCTTC	CASSQELAGAGSYNEQFF
TRBV7-9	TRBD2	-	TRBJ2-1	TGTGCCAGCAGCTCCGGACTAGCGGACAATGAGCAGTTCTTC	CASSSGLADNEQFF
TRBV5-6	TRBD1	-	TRBJ2-3	TGTGCCAGCATCAAACAGGGGGCAGGAGATACGCAGTATTTT	CASIKQGAGDTQYF
TRBV20-1	-	once	TRBJ2-7	TGCAGTGCTTTCAGGGTCTACGAGCAGTACTTC	CSAFRVYEQYF
TRBV28	-	-	TRBJ1-5	TGTGCCAGCAGCGCAAAGCAGGGGCTCTCGAATCAGCCCCAGCATTTT	CASSAKQGLSNQPQHF
TRBV3-1/TRBV3-2	-	once	TRBJ2-1	TGTGCCAGCAGCGGGGGGGCGGGATACAATGAGCAGTTCTTC	CASSGGAGYNEQFF
TRBV7-6	-	-	TRBJ2-5	TGTGCCAGCAGCTTTCTTGAGACCCAGTACTTC	CASSFLETQYF
TRBV29-1	TRBD1	-	TRBJ2-7	TGCAGCGTCGCCGGGACAGGGGTAGGTGAGCAGTACTTC	CSVAGTGVGEQYF
TRBV10-3	-	-	TRBJ2-3	TGTGCCATCAGATCAGGGGGGACCACAGATACGCAGTATTTT	CAIRSGGTTDTQYF
TRBV18	TRBD2	-	TRBJ2-1	TGTGCCAGCTCCTACACCCTAGGACTAGCGGGCTACAATGAGCAGTTCTTC	CASSYTLGLAGYNEQFF
TRBV24-1	-	-	TRBJ2-5	TGTGCCACCAGTGATATTGTGGGGCCTCAAGAGACCCAGTACTTC	CATSDIVGPQETQYF
TRBV19	TRBD2	-	TRBJ2-7	TGTGCCAGTAGCTGGGTAGCGGGAGCCGAGCAGTACTTC	CASSWVAGAEQYF
TRBV28	TRBD1	once	TRBJ1-5	TGTGCCAGCAGGTCACAGGGGGGAGGTCAGCCCCAGCATTTT	CASRSQGGGQPQHF
TRBV2	-	few	TRBJ1-4	TGTGCCAGCAGTGACTCCCCCCTCGATGAAAAACTGTTTTTT	CASSDSPLDEKLFF
TRBV3-1/TRBV3-2	TRBD2	-	TRBJ2-7	TGTGCCAGCAGCCACAACGGACTAGCGGGGGACTACGAGCAGTACTTC	CASSHNGLAGDYEQYF
TRBV21-1	-	once	TRBJ1-2	TGTGCCAGCAGCAAAGTGGGCAGCAACTATGGCTACACCTTC	CASSKVGSNYGYTF
TRBV11-3	-	-	TRBJ2-1	TGTGCCAGCAGCTTGGCCGGGTCCTACAATGAGCAGTTCTTC	CASSLAGSYNEQFF
TRBV3-1/TRBV3-2	-	once	TRBJ2-7	TGTGCCAGCAGCCAAGTGGGTAGAGGGAACTACGAGCAGTACTTC	CASSQVGRGNYEQYF
TRBV27	-	-	TRBJ2-7	TGTGCCAGCAGTTTATCAATACAGGTTCAATACGAGCAGTACTTC	CASSLSIQVQYEQYF
TRBV5-8	-	-	TRBJ2-7	TGTGCCAGCAGCTTGGCCAGGGCACCCTCCTACGAGCAGTACTTC	CASSLARAPSYEQYF
TRBV18	-	once	TRBJ2-7	TGTGCCAGCTCACCAGGGACAAGAAGCTCCTACGAGCAGTACTTC	CASSPGTRSSYEQYF
TRBV10-3	TRBD1	-	TRBJ1-3	TGTGCCATCAGTGGGACAGGGGGCGGTGGAAACACCATATATTTT	CAISGTGGGGNTIYF
TRBV19	TRBD1	once	TRBJ1-5	TGTGCCAGTAGTACCGGACAGGTGATCAATCAGCCCCAGCATTTT	CASSTGQVINQPQHF
TRBV10-2	-	-	TRBJ2-3	TGCGCCAGCACAGGACAGCTCACAGATACGCAGTATTTT	CASTGQLTDTQYF
TRBV7-9	-	-	TRBJ1-3	TGTGCCAGCTCCCCCCGGACATCCTCTGGAAACACCATATATTTT	CASSPRTSSGNTIYF
TRBV28	-	once	TRBJ1-2	TGTGCCAGCAGTTACGGACAAGAAGGGGATGGCTACACCTTC	CASSYGQEGDGYTF
TRBV5-6	TRBD1	-	TRBJ1-4	TGTGCCAGCAGCTTGGCCACAGGGGGGGTTAATGAAAAACTGTTTTTT	CASSLATGGVNEKLFF
TRBV18	-	-	TRBJ2-1	TGTGCCAGCTCACCACGGACAGTCGATGAGCAGTTCTTC	CASSPRTVDEQFF
TRBV13	-	-	TRBJ1-1	TGTGCCAGCAGCCCCCATGTAGGGGCCACTGAAGCTTTCTTT	CASSPHVGATEAFF
TRBV18	TRBD1	-	TRBJ2-6	TGTGCCAGCTCATCCAGGGGGCGGATAGGGGCCAACGTCCTGACTTTC	CASSSRGRIGANVLTF
TRBV14	TRBD1	-	TRBJ1-4	TGTGCCAGCAGCCAGTACGGGACAGGGGAAAAACTGTTTTTT	CASSQYGTGEKLFF
TRBV3-1/TRBV3-2	-	-	TRBJ2-3	TGTGCCAGCAGCCGATCCGACTCATCCTCGAAGGATACGCAGTATTTT	CASSRSDSSSKDTQYF
TRBV18	TRBD1	-	TRBJ1-1	TGTGCCAGCTCCTTAACAACCGGGACAGGGTGGAACACTGAAGCTTTCTTT	CASSLTTGTGWNTEAFF
TRBV19	-	-	TRBJ1-2	TGTGCCAGTAGTGTCCACATCTTGGCTGGCTACACCTTC	CASSVHILAGYTF
TRBV6-6	TRBD2	-	TRBJ2-3	TGTGCCAGCTCAGGACTAGCGGCAGATACGCAGTATTTT	CASSGLAADTQYF
TRBV11-2	-	-	TRBJ1-1	TGTGCCAGCAGCTTATTCGGGGGTTACACTGAAGCTTTCTTT	CASSLFGGYTEAFF
TRBV7-9	-	-	TRBJ2-1	TGTGCCAGCAGCTTGATGTCCTTAGTGCGCAATGAGCAGTTCTTC	CASSLMSLVRNEQFF
TRBV7-6	-	-	TRBJ2-2	TGTGCCAGCAGCCTTGGAGGTTACACCGGGGAGCTGTTTTTT	CASSLGGYTGELFF
TRBV15	TRBD1	-	TRBJ2-7	TGTGCCACCAGCTCTCCCCGACAGGGATCCTACGAGCAGTACTTC	CATSSPRQGSYEQYF
TRBV28	-	-	TRBJ2-3	TGTGCCAGCAGTGACACGCATACGCAGTATTTT	CASSDTHTQYF
TRBV29-1	TRBD1	once	TRBJ2-6	TGCAGCGTTGTAGACAGGGGGCCTGGGGCCAACGTCCTGACTTTC	CSVVDRGPGANVLTF
TRBV3-1/TRBV3-2	-	few	TRBJ2-1	TGTGCCAGCAGCCAAGAATCTGTTGGTAGACGGGGCAATGAGCAGTTCTTC	CASSQESVGRRGNEQFF
TRBV19	TRBD1	-	TRBJ1-5	TGTGCCAGTAGTATCGACAGGGGAAGTCAGCCCCAGCATTTT	CASSIDRGSQPQHF
TRBV5-6	-	-	TRBJ1-5	TGTGCCAGCAGCTTTTGGCAGGAGGGACAGCCCCAGCATTTT	CASSFWQEGQPQHF
TRBV5-5	TRBD1	-	TRBJ1-5	TGTGCCAGCAGCCCTTTAGACAGGGGGGGCAATCAGCCCCAGCATTTT	CASSPLDRGGNQPQHF
TRBV5-5	-	-	TRBJ2-7	TGTGCCAGCAGCTCGGGGGGACATGTAGACGAGCAGTACTTC	CASSSGGHVDEQYF
TRBV6-5	-	-	TRBJ2-7	TGTGCCAGCATAGGGGCCGTCTCCTACGAGCAGTACTTC	CASIGAVSYEQYF